These 10 T cell receptor beta chains came from one sample sequenced in a study of beta chain features in type 1 diabetes. The investigators reverse transcribed all of the isolated RNA, so they sequenced expressed TCRB transcripts. Data came from immunoSEQ multiplex PCR; TCRdb stores just in-frame clones and leaves some out. Altogether about 210,000 clones are present, approximately 11% being singletons, with the ten largest covering over 1%. Sequences were obtained from central memory CD4+ T cells from blood. The receptors were sampled from a man between 18 and 29 years old in good health.

The chain recombines TRBV6-1 with TRBJ2-5; D is possibly TRBD1 or TRBD2 (5 bases each). The V gene lost 8 bases and the J gene lost 5 bases, with 21 bases spanning the gap. Per germline, CDR1 MNHNS and CDR2 SASEGT. CDR3 length equals 15 residues. The CDR3 nucleotides read TGTGCCAGCTCTTGGGGACGGGGTACCAAGGAGACCCAGTACTTC. Protein sequence: CASSWGRGTKETQYF.

This clone came up a few times. V gene TRBV7-6 combines with J gene TRBJ2-1; TRBD1 matches 7 bases. The CDR3 contains 13 residues. V lost 1 base and J lost 9; bases outside the gene matches: 3. Germline-derived CDR1 and CDR2 are SGHVS and FNYEAQ. In nucleotides, the CDR3 is TGTGCCAGCAGCTTAGAGGGGGCGGGTGAGCAGTTCTTC. Amino acid sequence: CASSLEGAGEQFF.

Here the CDR3 reads CATSRDRTSGDEQYF. In DNA form, the CDR3 reads TGTGCCACCAGCAGAGATCGAACTAGCGGCGACGAGCAGTACTTC. This chain links TRBV15 with TRBJ2-7, with 8 bases matching TRBD2. Trimming removed 0 bases from V and 5 bases from J; junction bases left unmatched: 6. This CDR3 region has 15 residues. The V gene's germline CDR1 is LNHNV and CDR2 YYDKDF (reference sequence).

This clone came up a few times. The chain carries TRBV18 and TRBJ2-7, with D tentatively TRBD1 (6 bases). The germline gives CDR1 KGHSH, CDR2 LQKENI. This CDR3 has 14 residues. With 5 bases removed from V and 0 bases from J, the gap between germline ends came to 11 bases. This chain's CDR3 is CASSLQGNSYEQYF. DNA for the CDR3: TGTGCCAGCTCATTACAGGGAAACTCCTACGAGCAGTACTTC. Together with reference TRBV18 and TRBJ2-7, the CDR3 gives the full variable domain: NAGVMQNPRHLVRRRGQEARLRCSPMKGHSHVYWYRQLPEEGLKFMVYLQKENIIDESGMPKERFSAEFPKEGPSILRIQQVVRGDSAAYFCASSLQGNSYEQYFGPGTRLTVT.

Many counts were recorded for this clone. The CDR3: CASGTSEINEQFF. Here the CDR3 DNA reads TGTGCCAGCGGGACTAGCGAAATCAATGAGCAGTTCTTC. This chain links TRBV10-3 with TRBJ2-1; 10 nucleotides line up with TRBD2. CDR1 and CDR2 from the germline V gene are ENHRY and SYGVKD. V was pared by 10 bases and J by 6 bases, with 6 bases of the junction left unmatched. The CDR3 extends over 13 amino acids.

This clone was counted ten times or more. V is TRBV9 and J is TRBJ2-1; the D gene is possibly TRBD2 (6 bases). Trimming took 6 bases from V and 2 from J, leaving 15 bases between them. The CDR3 runs 15 residues. Germline V gives CDR1 SGDLS, CDR2 YYNGEE. The CDR3 sequence is CASTKTGSTYNEQFF. The DNA for the CDR3 is TGTGCCAGCACGAAGACCGGGAGCACCTACAATGAGCAGTTCTTC.

Concerning this clone itself: A far larger clone is off by one base, so a read error is likely. At the DNA level, this CDR3 is encoded by other sequences in the same sample as well. The chain combines TRBV10-3 with TRBJ2-6; perhaps TRBD2 as D (6 bases). CDR1 is ENHRY, CDR2 SYGVKD, per germline. The length of the CDR3 is 18 residues. The V end was cut by 0 bases, the J end by 4 bases, with 16 bases between. The CDR3 bases are TGTGCCATCAGTGAGTCGAGCCGTAGCGGCTCGGGGGCCAACGTCCTGACTTTC. Amino acids: CAISESSRSGSGANVLTF.

This clone occurred a few times. The chain is built from TRBV2 and TRBJ2-7; D remains unclear. The CDR3 is 15 residues long. V lost 6 bases to trimming and J lost 2 bases, with 17 bases between them. From germline, CDR1 is SNHLY and CDR2 FYNNEI. The CDR3 sequence: CASRTMNSETYEQYF. Written as DNA, the CDR3 is TGTGCCAGCAGGACCATGAACAGCGAAACCTACGAGCAGTACTTC.

The chain recombines TRBV30 with TRBJ1-2; 10 bases agree with TRBD1. V shed 7 bases, J shed 10 bases, and the junction held 6 bases outside the gene matches. Germline values: CDR1 GTSNPN, CDR2 SVGIG (reference sequence). The CDR3 has 11 amino acids. In nucleotides, the CDR3 is TGTGCCTCCGACAGGGGGCAGGTCTACACCTTC. This translates into CASDRGQVYTF.

The chain carries TRBV5-6 and TRBJ2-6; a weak D match, TRBD1 (5 bases). CDR3 length: 15 amino acids. CDR1 is SGHDT, CDR2 YYEEEE, per germline. V was cut by 2 bases and J by 1 base, with 7 bases left in between. CDR3 in amino acids: CASSFQGSGANVLTF. CDR3 nucleotides: TGTGCCAGCAGCTTCCAGGGTTCTGGGGCCAACGTCCTGACTTTC.